The 27 T cell receptor beta chains below were found in one sample sequenced in a study of blood T cells in healthy people across ages. Using a J-beta primer mix together with a sample-barcoded 5' primer, a second PCR was run for about 6 to 12 cycles. Using its own MiXCR run on the 5' RACE reads, TCRdb lists one record per CDR3 protein. The repertoire holds about 680,000 distinct CDR3 sequences, with about 52% as singletons. The material sequenced was blood. The receptor set was obtained from a woman aged 55-69 years in good health.

The V gene is TRBV1, the J gene TRBJ2-7; TRBD1 reflects the table's D call only, with no check against the DNA. TRBV1 counts as a pseudogene. This CDR3 is 16 amino acids long. The CDR3 DNA follows: TGCACCAGCAGCCAATCCTACAGACAGGGTTGGTACGAGCAGTACTTC. The encoded protein is CTSSQSYRQGWYEQYF.

This clonotype was found many times. The V gene is TRBV20-1, the J gene TRBJ2-5; D is perhaps TRBD2 (5 bases). Germline V CDR1 and CDR2: DFQATT, SNEGSKA (reference sequence). The V end was cut by 6 bases, the J end by 5 bases, with 16 bases between. The CDR3 is 13 amino acids. CDR3 bases: TGCAGTGCAAAGAGGACCCGCGGGGAGACCCAGTACTTC. It encodes CSAKRTRGETQYF.

The V and J genes are TRBV18 and TRBJ2-5; the D is unclear. Deletions cut 5 bases from V and 4 bases from J, with 5 bases between. Germline V CDR1 and CDR2: KGHSH, LQKENI. The CDR3 consists of 11 residues. The CDR3 sequence is CASSEAETQYF. CDR3 nucleotide sequence: TGTGCCAGCTCAGAAGCAGAGACCCAGTACTTC.

The chain uses TRBV20-1 and TRBJ2-5, with D tentatively TRBD1 or TRBD2 (5 bases each). The end of the DNA aligns better with TRBJ2-7, so the J call may be wrong. The CDR3 is 15 residues long. Germline CDR1 reads DFQATT; CDR2 reads SNEGSKA (reference sequence). CDR3 residues: CSARDLSGTDYEQYF. The DNA for the CDR3 is TGCAGTGCTAGAGATCTGTCGGGGACCGACTACGAGCAGTACTTC.

This clonotype was picked up a small number of times. The chain couples TRBV4-3 to TRBJ1-2; 10 bases match TRBD1. The CDR3 covers 18 residues. Germline CDR1 and CDR2: LGHNA and YSLEER. V lost 2 bases and J lost 4; bases outside the gene matches: 13. The CDR3 DNA follows: TGCGCCAGCAGCCAACTGCCGGGACAGGGGACATCTATCTATGGCTACACCTTC. Translation gives CASSQLPGQGTSIYGYTF.

The genes are TRBV6-1 and TRBJ1-5; TRBD1 is a possible D gene (5 bases). Germline V gene data show CDR1 as MNHNS and CDR2 as SASEGT. The CDR3 has 16 amino acids. Trimming cost V 5 bases and J 5 bases, with 19 bases left between them. CDR3: CASSQGEGFPHQPQHF. The CDR3 bases are TGTGCCAGCAGTCAAGGGGAGGGGTTCCCACATCAGCCCCAGCATTTT.

The V and J genes are TRBV12-3 or TRBV12-4 and TRBJ1-1, with 7 bases aligning to TRBD1. The CDR3 length is 14 residues. The J segment lost 1 base and the V segment lost 5 bases, leaving 4 bases of the junction unmatched. DNA for the CDR3: TGTGCCAGCAGTCCAGGGGGGTGGAACACTGAAGCTTTCTTT. As protein: CASSPGGWNTEAFF.

This clonotype has more than one count but fewer than ten. The chain uses TRBV25-1 and TRBJ2-1; 10 bases fit TRBD2. The CDR3 runs to 17 residues. Germline V CDR1 and CDR2: MGHDK, SYGVNS. With V trimmed by 3 bases and J by 3 bases, 8 bases remained unmatched. CDR3 sequence (DNA): TGTGCCAGCAGTGACCCAAGCGGGAGGGTTAACTACAATGAGCAGTTCTTC. It is translated as CASSDPSGRVNYNEQFF.

This clonotype was counted at least ten times. This chain connects TRBV9 to TRBJ2-6, with D perhaps matching TRBD1 (6 bases). Germline CDR1 SGDLS, CDR2 YYNGEE. The CDR3 is 17 residues long. Trimming left V 0 bases short and J 0 bases short, with 10 bases between. The CDR3 protein is CASSVALQGSGANVLTF. CDR3 sequence (DNA): TGTGCCAGCAGCGTAGCCCTACAGGGCTCTGGGGCCAACGTCCTGACTTTC.

The genes are TRBV9 and TRBJ2-4; D perhaps matches TRBD2 (7 bases). Germline CDR1 and CDR2: SGDLS and YYNGEE. The V and J ends lost 4 bases and 5 bases respectively, with 16 bases between them. The CDR3 has 15 amino acids. DNA for the CDR3: TGTGCCAGCAGCCAGGGAGGGGGAGTACAAAACATTCAGTACTTC. Its translation: CASSQGGGVQNIQYF.

This clonotype was recorded a few times. The rearrangement links TRBV18 to TRBJ2-1; 7 positions agree with TRBD1. The CDR3 contains 14 residues. V was pared by 5 bases and J by 5 bases, with 6 bases of the junction left unmatched. Germline loops: CDR1 KGHSH, CDR2 LQKENI. The CDR3 loop is CASSSTQGDNEQFF. The CDR3 DNA follows: TGTGCCAGCTCATCAACTCAGGGGGACAATGAGCAGTTCTTC.

Turning to this clonotype: The junction and the germline gene differ at one end; a read error may be behind it. This sequence joins TRBV5-1 and TRBJ2-5, with 15 bases lining up with TRBD2. This CDR3 is 15 amino acids long. From germline, CDR1 is SGHRS and CDR2 YFSETQ. The CDR3 DNA follows: TGCGCCAGCAGCCCCTGGACTAGCGGGAGGGGTGCCCGGCACTTC. Its protein is CASSPWTSGRGARHF.

The chain is built from TRBV7-6 and TRBJ2-1; 7 bases line up with TRBD1. The last part of the DNA fits TRBJ2-7 better; the J call may be wrong. Germline CDR1 is SGHVS and CDR2 is FNYEAQ. The CDR3 extends over 15 amino acids. This chain's CDR3 is CASSLAPGQSNEQYF. The CDR3 DNA reads TGTGCCAGCAGCTTAGCCCCGGGACAGTCCAATGAGCAGTACTTC.

Worth noting for this clonotype: Germline is not matched at one junction end, which may reflect a read error. The chain links TRBV4-3 to TRBJ2-7; D is unclear. The CDR3 covers 13 residues. The germline V gene has CDR1 LGHNA and CDR2 YSLEER. As DNA, the CDR3 is TGCGCCGGCAGCCAAGAATGGGGATACGAGCAGTACTTC. It codes for CAGSQEWGYEQYF.

The rearrangement joins TRBV5-4 to TRBJ2-7, with D perhaps given as TRBD1 or TRBD2 (5 bases each). CDR1 SGHNT and CDR2 YYREEE come from the germline V gene (reference sequence). There are 13 residues in the CDR3. V was cut by 3 bases and J by 0 bases, with 7 bases left in between. CDR3 sequence: CASSWDLSYEQYF. CDR3 in DNA: TGTGCCAGCAGCTGGGACCTCTCCTACGAGCAGTACTTC.

The genes are TRBV24-1 and TRBJ1-2; 12 bases align to TRBD1. Germline CDR1 KGHDR, CDR2 SFDVKD. Trimming removed 5 bases from V and 6 bases from J; junction bases left unmatched: 3. This CDR3 contains 14 residues. The CDR3: CATSAGTGGDGYTF. CDR3 bases: TGTGCCACCAGTGCCGGGACAGGGGGCGATGGCTACACCTTC.

This chain connects TRBV3-1 to TRBJ1-5; no reliable D call. The V gene's germline CDR1 is LGHDT and CDR2 YNNKEL (reference sequence). Trimming cost V 0 bases and J 0 bases, with 6 bases left between them. The CDR3 is 15 residues long. The CDR3 nucleotides read TGTGCCAGCAGCCAAGATTCAGGTAGCAATCAGCCCCAGCATTTT. Translating it yields CASSQDSGSNQPQHF. Looking up the rest from reference TRBV3-1 and TRBJ1-5 gives the full variable domain: DTAVSQTPKYLVTQMGNDKSIKCEQNLGHDTMYWYKQDSKKFLKIMFSYNNKELIINETVPNRFSPKSPDKAHLNLHINSLELGDSAVYFCASSQDSGSNQPQHFGDGTRLSIL.

The V gene is TRBV4-3, the J gene TRBJ1-3, with TRBD1 identical over 7 bases. Germline trimming cut 0 bases from V and 2 bases from J; bases unmatched to any gene: 7. The CDR3 extends over 17 amino acids. Germline loops: CDR1 LGHNA, CDR2 YSLEER. The CDR3 here is CASSQESGTDTGNTIYF. Written as DNA, the CDR3 is TGCGCCAGCAGCCAAGAATCCGGGACAGATACTGGAAACACCATATATTTT.

The chain is built from TRBV7-2 and TRBJ1-2, with 9 positions matching TRBD1. The trim removed 5 bases at V and 8 bases at J, leaving 6 bases unmatched. The CDR3 extends over 13 amino acids. Germline V gene sequence: CDR1 SGHTA, CDR2 FQGNSA. The CDR3 sequence: CASSGDRDYGYTF. The CDR3 DNA follows: TGTGCCAGCAGCGGGGACAGGGATTACGGCTACACCTTC.

V usage is TRBV15 and J usage is TRBJ1-2, with TRBD1 matching 7 bases. J gave up 2 bases and V 10 bases, and 4 bases lay outside the gene matches. The V gene's germline CDR1 is LNHNV and CDR2 YYDKDF (reference sequence). The CDR3 has 12 amino acids. DNA for the CDR3: TGTGCCATCGAGGACAGGAACTATGGCTACACCTTC. Encoded protein: CAIEDRNYGYTF.

The rearrangement uses TRBV28 and TRBJ2-7; no firm D call. Germline loops: CDR1 MDHEN, CDR2 SYDVKM. The CDR3 spans 13 residues. Trimming shortened V by 6 bases and J by 2 bases, and 11 bases separated the two germline ends. This CDR3 reads CASSTTATYEQYF. In DNA form, the CDR3 reads TGTGCCAGCAGCACCACAGCAACCTACGAGCAGTACTTC.

Details on this clonotype: One end of the junction fails to match germline, which may point to a read error. The V gene is TRBV20-1, the J gene TRBJ2-4; TRBD1 matches at 10 bases. This CDR3 region has 14 residues. Germline assignment: CDR1 DFQATT and CDR2 SNEGSKA (reference sequence). DNA of the CDR3: TGCAGTGCTAGAGAGACAGGGGGCAAAAACATTAAGTACTTC. Encoded protein: CSARETGGKNIKYF.

The J gene is TRBJ2-2, the V gene TRBV10-3, with D possibly matching TRBD2 (6 bases). The CDR3 extends over 16 amino acids. CDR1 is ENHRY, CDR2 SYGVKD, per germline. Trimming removed 6 bases from V and 0 bases from J, with 14 bases in between. The DNA of the CDR3 is TGTGCCATCAGGAGGGCTAGCGTCACGAACACCGGGGAGCTGTTTTTT. As protein: CAIRRASVTNTGELFF.

This sequence joins TRBV20-1 and TRBJ1-1, with D tentatively TRBD1 (5 bases). Germline CDR1 DFQATT, CDR2 SNEGSKA (reference sequence). The length of the CDR3 is 16 residues. V was clipped by 0 bases and J by 1 base, with 15 bases between them. The CDR3, as DNA: TGCAGTGCTAGAGATCCCCGGGGGAACACGAACACTGAAGCTTTCTTT. It translates to CSARDPRGNTNTEAFF.

The chain has TRBV20-1 and TRBJ2-7, with a possible D match to TRBD2 (6 bases). CDR1 DFQATT and CDR2 SNEGSKA come from the germline V gene (reference sequence). V lost 2 bases and J lost 1, with 12 bases in between. The CDR3 totals 14 residues. The DNA for the CDR3 is TGCAGTGCTAGACCAAATAGCGGTTCCTACGAGCAGTACTTC. Its translation is CSARPNSGSYEQYF.

CDR3 DNA: TGCAGTGCTAGAGCAACAGGGACCGGGGAGCTGTTTTTT. It specifies CSARATGTGELFF. The chain recombines TRBV20-1 with TRBJ2-2; TRBD1 might be the D (6 bases). The V gene's germline CDR1 is DFQATT and CDR2 SNEGSKA (reference sequence). The ends were cut back, 1 base at V and 5 bases at J, with 8 bases in the middle. The CDR3 covers 13 residues.

This clonotype came up a few times. This chain uses TRBV4-1 with TRBJ2-6; a weak D match, TRBD2 (7 bases). The germline V gene encodes CDR1 MGHRA and CDR2 YSYEKL. This CDR3 is built from 18 residues. Trimming left V 0 bases short and J 7 bases short, with 19 bases between. DNA of the CDR3: TGCGCCAGCAGCCAAGATGAAGGGGGGGCGGGAACAGCCAACGTCCTGACTTTC. This translates into CASSQDEGGAGTANVLTF.